Listed below are T cell receptor beta chains from one sample, sequenced in a study of CD8 T cells in ankylosing spondylitis. TCRdb reprocessed the 5' RACE reads via MiXCR and lists one record per CDR3 protein. The sample lists under 450,000 distinct CDR3 sequences; roughly 17% were seen once. Sequenced material: blood, either unsorted or a sorted T cell fraction (not recorded which). The receptors were sampled from a male donor with ankylosing spondylitis. The CDR3 runs from the conserved cysteine through the conserved F or W. The order of the fields is clone size, D gene, J gene, V gene, CDR3 protein, CDR3 DNA. D genes are given only for firm matches. Some rows mark clone size as missing; the rest say once, few, many or name a class of expanded clone.

>few|TRBD1|TRBJ1-2|TRBV3-1
CASSPGTGVFGYTF
TGTGCCAGCAGCCCTGGGACAGGGGTGTTCGGCTACACCTTC
>.|.|TRBJ1-2|TRBV25-1
CASTPGTMDYGYTF
TGTGCCAGCACTCCGGGAACTATGGACTATGGCTACACCTTC
>many|TRBD2|TRBJ2-1|TRBV20-1
CSVASGNYNEQFF
TGCAGTGTAGCTAGCGGAAATTACAATGAGCAGTTCTTC
>few|.|TRBJ2-1|TRBV20-1
CSASISGRYNEQFF
TGCAGTGCTAGCATCTCCGGAAGATACAATGAGCAGTTCTTC
>few|.|TRBJ2-7|TRBV6-6
CASSPRELEQYF
TGTGCCAGCAGTCCCCGAGAGCTCGAGCAGTACTTC
>few|TRBD2|TRBJ2-2|TRBV5-1
CASSFGGTRAGELFF
TGCGCCAGCAGCTTTGGCGGGACTAGAGCCGGGGAGCTGTTTTTT
>.|.|TRBJ2-2|TRBV4-2
CASSQSIILTGELFF
TGTGCCAGCAGCCAATCTATTATTCTAACCGGGGAGCTGTTTTTT
>.|TRBD2|TRBJ2-7|TRBV20-1
CSARSLAGGIYEQYF
TGCAGTGCTAGGTCTCTAGCGGGAGGAATCTACGAGCAGTACTTC
>few|.|TRBJ2-5|TRBV20-1
CSARDGVNAFQETQYF
TGCAGTGCTAGAGATGGAGTTAATGCCTTTCAAGAGACCCAGTACTTC
>.|.|TRBJ1-1|TRBV12-3/TRBV12-4
CASSPLQGKGTEAFF
TGTGCCAGCAGCCCCCTACAGGGTAAAGGCACTGAAGCTTTCTTT
>few|TRBD1|TRBJ2-3|TRBV5-6
CASSRDSLSTDTQYF
TGTGCCAGCAGCCGGGACAGCCTTAGCACAGATACGCAGTATTTT
>.|.|TRBJ2-1|TRBV9
CASSVEAQYNEQFF
TGTGCCAGCAGCGTAGAGGCCCAATACAATGAGCAGTTCTTC